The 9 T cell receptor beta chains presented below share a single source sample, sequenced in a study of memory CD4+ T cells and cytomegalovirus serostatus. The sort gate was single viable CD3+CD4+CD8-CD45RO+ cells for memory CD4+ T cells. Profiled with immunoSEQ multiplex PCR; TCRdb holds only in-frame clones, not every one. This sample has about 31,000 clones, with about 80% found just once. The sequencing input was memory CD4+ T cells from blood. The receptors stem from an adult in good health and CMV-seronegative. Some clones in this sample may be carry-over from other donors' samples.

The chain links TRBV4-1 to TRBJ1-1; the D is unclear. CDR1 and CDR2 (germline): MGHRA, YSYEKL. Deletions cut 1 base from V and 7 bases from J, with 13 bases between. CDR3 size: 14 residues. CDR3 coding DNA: TGCGCCAGCAGCCAAGGGGCCCCCGCAAATGAAGCTTTCTTT. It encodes CASSQGAPANEAFF.

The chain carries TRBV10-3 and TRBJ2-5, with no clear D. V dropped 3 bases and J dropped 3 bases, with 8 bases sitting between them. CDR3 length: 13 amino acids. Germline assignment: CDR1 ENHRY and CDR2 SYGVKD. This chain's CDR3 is CAISDRMEETQYF. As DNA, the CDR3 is TGTGCCATCAGTGACAGAATGGAAGAGACCCAGTACTTC.

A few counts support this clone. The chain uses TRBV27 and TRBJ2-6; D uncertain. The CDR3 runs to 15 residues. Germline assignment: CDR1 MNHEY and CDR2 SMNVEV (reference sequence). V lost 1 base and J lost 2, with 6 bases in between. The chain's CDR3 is CASSLLKTGANVLTF. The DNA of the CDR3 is TGTGCCAGCAGTTTATTGAAAACTGGGGCCAACGTCCTGACTTTC.

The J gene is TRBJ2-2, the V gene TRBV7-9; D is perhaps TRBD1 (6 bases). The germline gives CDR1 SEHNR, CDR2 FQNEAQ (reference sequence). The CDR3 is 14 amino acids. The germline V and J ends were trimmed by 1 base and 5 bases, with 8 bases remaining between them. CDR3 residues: CASSLEGVTGELFF. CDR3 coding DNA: TGTGCCAGCAGCTTAGAGGGGGTAACCGGGGAGCTGTTTTTT.

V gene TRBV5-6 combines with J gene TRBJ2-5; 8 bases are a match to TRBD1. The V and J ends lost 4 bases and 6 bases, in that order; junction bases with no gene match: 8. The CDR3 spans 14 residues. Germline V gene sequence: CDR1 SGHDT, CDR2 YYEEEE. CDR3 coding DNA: TGTGCCAGCAGCGGTCGACAGGGGTGGCAGACCCAGTACTTC. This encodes CASSGRQGWQTQYF.

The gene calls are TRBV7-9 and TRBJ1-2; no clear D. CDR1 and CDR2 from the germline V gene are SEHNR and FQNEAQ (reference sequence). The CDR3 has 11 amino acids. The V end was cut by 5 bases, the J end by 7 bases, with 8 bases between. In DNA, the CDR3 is TGTGCCAGCAGCCCGGCCCGTGGCTACACCTTC. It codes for CASSPARGYTF.

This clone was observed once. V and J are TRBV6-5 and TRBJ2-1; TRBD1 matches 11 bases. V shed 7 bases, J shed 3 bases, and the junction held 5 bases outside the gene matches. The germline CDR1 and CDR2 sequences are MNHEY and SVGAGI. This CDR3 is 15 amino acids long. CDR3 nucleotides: TGTGCCAGCAAGACCGGGACAGGGGGCTACAATGAGCAGTTCTTC. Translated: CASKTGTGGYNEQFF.

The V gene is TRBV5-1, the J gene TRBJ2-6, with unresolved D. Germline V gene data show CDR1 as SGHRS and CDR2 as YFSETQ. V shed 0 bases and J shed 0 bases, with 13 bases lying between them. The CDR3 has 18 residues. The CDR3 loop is CASSLVLQTLSGANVLTF. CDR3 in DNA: TGCGCCAGCAGCTTGGTGCTCCAGACTCTCTCTGGGGCCAACGTCCTGACTTTC.

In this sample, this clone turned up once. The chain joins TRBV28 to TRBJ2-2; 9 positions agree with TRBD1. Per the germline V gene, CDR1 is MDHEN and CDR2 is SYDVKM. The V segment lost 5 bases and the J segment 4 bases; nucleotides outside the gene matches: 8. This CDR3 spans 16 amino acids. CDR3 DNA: TGTGCCAGCAGTAAGGGGGGACAGGGTGGCACCGGGGAGCTGTTTTTT. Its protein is CASSKGGQGGTGELFF.